The clone carrying this T cell receptor (beta chain) came up a few times. Its antigen is unidentified. Unique molecular identifiers were present on cDNA, and template switching added a universal primer site. TCRdb reprocessed the 5' RACE reads via MiXCR and lists one record per CDR3 protein. The sample carries about 1.7 million distinct CDR3 sequences, around 33% recorded once. CDR3 size: 13 residues. This record belongs to a study of identical twins. Study outcomes and limitations: Rather than following the same donors, the conclusions depended on cross-sectional statistical analysis. In monozygotic twins, models underestimated the sharing of out-of-frame TCR alpha. Out-of-frame alpha sequences that twins shared showed excess low generation probability.

The receptor comes from a newborn girl in good health. The chain uses TRBV21-1 and TRBJ2-5; TRBD2 is the table's D call and was not checked against the DNA. TRBV21-1 is a documented pseudogene. Input material: cord blood. CDR3 sequence: CASRETSRETQYF. The DNA for the CDR3 is TGTGCCAGCAGGGAGACTAGCCGAGAGACCCAGTACTTC.